This T cell receptor (beta chain) was profiled in a study of shared clonotypes between healthy human individuals. Libraries were prepared by immunoSEQ multiplex PCR; TCRdb keeps only in-frame clonotypes and omits some of them. The sample has a few million clones; 90% to 95% are singletons. This clone was observed a handful of times. Trimming stripped 8 bases from V and 6 bases from J, with 16 bases between. The CDR3 is 13 amino acids. Germline V lookup: CDR1 SGHVS, CDR2 FNYEAQ. The TCR sequence derives from a young man in good health. The source material was naive CD4+ T cells sorted from blood. Described subset: CD45RA+ positively selected. The V gene is TRBV7-6, the J gene TRBJ1-1; D is possibly TRBD1 (5 bases). The CDR3 DNA reads as TGTGCCAGCCGTCCTGGGGGGAGGGCTGAAGCTTTCTTT. Translating gives CASRPGGRAEAFF.